This TCR beta chain comes out of a study of shared clonotypes between healthy human individuals. Measured with immunoSEQ multiplex PCR; TCRdb has only the in-frame clones, and not every one. Among approximately 840,000 clones listed, approximately 96% were seen once. The naive CD8 population came from CD45RO-negative cells selected for CCR7, without terminally differentiated effector memory CD45RA+ cells. CDR3 length: 16 residues. Trimming left V 5 bases short and J 3 bases short, with 18 bases between. Germline CDR1 SEHNR, CDR2 FQNEAQ (reference sequence). The chain joins TRBV7-9 to TRBJ2-3, with a tentative D call TRBD2 (6 bases). The sequence was collected from a young man in good health. Sequences were obtained from naive CD8+ T cells sorted from blood. The CDR3 is CASSRGEVSPTDTQYF. CDR3 in DNA: TGTGCCAGCAGCCGAGGGGAGGTTAGCCCGACAGATACGCAGTATTTT.